This T cell receptor beta chain was sequenced in a study of control samples from healthy donors and cancer patients. Trimming shortened V by 11 bases and J by 0 bases, and 7 bases separated the two germline ends. This CDR3 has 12 residues. The germline gives CDR1 MDHEN, CDR2 SYDVKM. Data came from immunoSEQ multiplex PCR; TCRdb stores just in-frame clones and leaves some out. The sample holds some 150,000 clones; 90% to 95% are singletons and the top ten take 10% to 15%. The sequence was obtained from a man aged 40-55 years in good health. The V gene is TRBV28, the J gene TRBJ2-2; no clear D gene. The sample taken for sequencing was blood. CDR3 nucleotides: TGTGCCGCCCTACCGAACACCGGGGAGCTGTTTTTT. Its translation: CAALPNTGELFF. Drawing the rest from reference TRBV28 and TRBJ2-2, the complete variable domain is DVKVTQSSRYLVKRTGEKVFLECVQDMDHENMFWYRQDPGLGLRLIYFSYDVKMKEKGDIPEGYSVSREKKERFSLILESASTNQTSMYLCAALPNTGELFFGEGSRLTVL.